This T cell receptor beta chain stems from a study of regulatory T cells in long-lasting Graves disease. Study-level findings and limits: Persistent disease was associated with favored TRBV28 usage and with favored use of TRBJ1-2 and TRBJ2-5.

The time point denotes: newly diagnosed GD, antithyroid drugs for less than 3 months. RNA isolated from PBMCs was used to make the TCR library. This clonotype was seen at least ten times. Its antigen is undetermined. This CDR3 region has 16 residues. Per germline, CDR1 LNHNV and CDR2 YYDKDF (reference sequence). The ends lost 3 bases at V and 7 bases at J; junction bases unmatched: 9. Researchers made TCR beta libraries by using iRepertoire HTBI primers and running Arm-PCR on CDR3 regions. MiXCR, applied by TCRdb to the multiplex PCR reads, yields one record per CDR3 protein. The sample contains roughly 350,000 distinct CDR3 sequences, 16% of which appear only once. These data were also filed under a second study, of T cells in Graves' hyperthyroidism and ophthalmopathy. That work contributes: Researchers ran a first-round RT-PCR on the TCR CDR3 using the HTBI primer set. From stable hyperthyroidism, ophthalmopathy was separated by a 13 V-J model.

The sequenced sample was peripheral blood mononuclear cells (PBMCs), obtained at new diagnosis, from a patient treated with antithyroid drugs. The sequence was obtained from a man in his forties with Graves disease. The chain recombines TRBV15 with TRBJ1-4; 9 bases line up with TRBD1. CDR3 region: CATSRTPGQGGEKLFF. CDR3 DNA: TGTGCCACCAGCAGGACTCCGGGACAGGGAGGTGAAAAACTGTTTTTT.